Below, 22 T cell receptor beta chains from the same sample are listed, as sequenced in a study of sequential checkpoint blockade in melanoma. Sequencing was performed with immunoSEQ multiplex PCR; in TCRdb, only in-frame clones are kept and a portion is missing. The sample shows roughly 20,000 clones, 83% of them seen only once. Treatment given: randomized to nivolumab then ipilimumab (arm A) or the reverse (arm B). The sequencing here drew on CD8+ T cells sorted from blood (inferred from file names), taken from a patient given nivolumab and ipilimumab in sequence. These TCRs come from a human donor with melanoma.

V is TRBV6-5 and J is TRBJ2-1, with 7 positions matching TRBD2. The CDR3 is 13 residues long. V was clipped by 5 bases and J by 7 bases; unmatched bases: 5. CDR1 and CDR2 (germline): MNHEY, SVGAGI. The CDR3 loop reads CASSLSGKNEQFF. The CDR3 region has the DNA TGTGCCAGCAGTCTGAGCGGGAAGAATGAGCAGTTCTTC.

The V call is TRBV19, the J call TRBJ1-5; TRBD1 matches 7 bases. V lost 7 bases to trimming and J lost 0 bases; unmatched junction nucleotides: 3. Per the germline V gene, CDR1 is LNHDA and CDR2 is SQIVND (reference sequence). The CDR3 runs to 14 residues. The CDR3 coding sequence is TGTGCCAGTAAGACAGGGAATAGCAATCAGCCCCAGCATTTT. This translates into CASKTGNSNQPQHF. Variable domain in full (rest from reference TRBV19 and TRBJ1-5): DGGITQSPKYLFRKEGQNVTLSCEQNLNHDAMYWYRQDPGQGLRLIYYSQIVNDFQKGDIAEGYSVSREKKESFPLTVTSAQKNPTAFYLCASKTGNSNQPQHFGDGTRLSIL.

V usage is TRBV29-1 and J usage is TRBJ2-2, with 8 bases matching TRBD1. After removal of 6 bases from V and 6 bases from J, the junction contained 0 bases not matched to a gene. From germline, CDR1 is SQVTM and CDR2 ANQGSEA. CDR3 length: 11 residues. CDR3 nucleotide sequence: TGCAGCGTACAGGGGGCCGGGGAGCTGTTTTTT. Its protein is CSVQGAGELFF.

The genes are TRBV19 and TRBJ1-1, with 7 bases matching TRBD1. The CDR3 consists of 13 residues. Trimming at V came to 4 bases and at J to 5 bases, leaving 4 bases not matched to a gene. The V gene's germline CDR1 is LNHDA and CDR2 SQIVND (reference sequence). As DNA, the CDR3 is TGTGCCAGTAGTACGGGGACAGCGACTGAAGCTTTCTTT. Translating gives CASSTGTATEAFF.

This sequence joins TRBV5-5 and TRBJ1-3; 8 nucleotides align to TRBD1. The germline CDR1 and CDR2 sequences are SGHKS and YYEKEE (reference sequence). The CDR3 has 15 amino acids. With V trimmed by 1 base and J by 3 bases, 3 bases remained unmatched. CDR3 region: CASSLTDRGGNTIYF. CDR3 nucleotide sequence: TGTGCCAGCAGCTTGACCGACAGGGGTGGAAACACCATATATTTT. Variable domain in full (rest from reference TRBV5-5 and TRBJ1-3): DAGVTQSPTHLIKTRGQQVTLRCSPISGHKSVSWYQQVLGQGPQFIFQYYEKEERGRGNFPDRFSARQFPNYSSELNVNALLLGDSALYLCASSLTDRGGNTIYFGEGSWLTVV.

This clone occurred a few times. This sequence joins TRBV6-6 and TRBJ1-2; 7 positions agree with TRBD1. This CDR3 contains 10 residues. CDR1 is MNHNY and CDR2 is SVGAGI in the germline V gene (reference sequence). Trimming cost V 4 bases and J 14 bases; bases outside gene matches: 4. DNA of the CDR3: TGTGCCAGCAGTTCCCAGGGGGTGACCTTC. Translation gives CASSSQGVTF.

This chain joins TRBV28 and TRBJ2-7, with D possibly matching TRBD1 (5 bases). V lost 2 bases, J lost 5 bases, and 16 bases lay in between. Germline lookup yields CDR1 MDHEN and CDR2 SYDVKM. The CDR3 is made up of 15 amino acids. CDR3 bases: TGTGCCAGCAGTTTAAGGTGGCAGGGCCTGAACGAGCAGTACTTC. Protein: CASSLRWQGLNEQYF. The entire variable domain, with the rest obtained from reference TRBV28 and TRBJ2-7, is as follows: DVKVTQSSRYLVKRTGEKVFLECVQDMDHENMFWYRQDPGLGLRLIYFSYDVKMKEKGDIPEGYSVSREKKERFSLILESASTNQTSMYLCASSLRWQGLNEQYFGPGTRLTVT.

The rearrangement uses TRBV13 and TRBJ2-5; 7 nucleotides agree with TRBD1. After removal of 5 bases from V and 5 bases from J, the junction contained 11 bases not matched to a gene. Germline CDR1 and CDR2: PRHDT and FYEKMQ (reference sequence). The CDR3 is made up of 15 amino acids. The DNA of the CDR3 is TGTGCCAGCAGCCGAGAGAGACAGGGATCGGAGACCCAGTACTTC. The encoded protein is CASSRERQGSETQYF.

This rearrangement joins TRBV27 to TRBJ1-2, with TRBD1 matching over 11 bases. V lost 5 bases, J lost 3 bases, and 5 bases stayed unmatched. Looked up from germline, CDR1 is MNHEY and CDR2 is SMNVEV (reference sequence). The CDR3 runs to 15 residues. The DNA of the CDR3 is TGTGCCAGCAGTGACCTGGGACAGGGGGACTATGGCTACACCTTC. Its translation: CASSDLGQGDYGYTF.

Concerning this clone itself: Other DNA sequences from this sample encode an identical CDR3 as well. The genes are TRBV11-2 and TRBJ2-7; D gene uncertain. This CDR3 has 13 residues. Germline values: CDR1 SGHAT, CDR2 FQNNGV. V lost 1 base to trimming and J lost 0 bases, with 4 bases between them. In nucleotides, the CDR3 is TGTGCCAGCAGCTTAGGGAGCTCCTACGAGCAGTACTTC. It translates to CASSLGSSYEQYF. The entire variable domain, with the rest obtained from reference TRBV11-2 and TRBJ2-7, is as follows: EAGVAQSPRYKIIEKRQSVAFWCNPISGHATLYWYQQILGQGPKLLIQFQNNGVVDDSQLPKDRFSAERLKGVDSTLKIQPAKLEDSAVYLCASSLGSSYEQYFGPGTRLTVT.

The gene calls are TRBV9 and TRBJ1-2; weak D call: TRBD1 (5 bases). The V end lost 4 bases, the J end lost 8 bases, and 15 bases lay between the germline ends. CDR3 length: 13 residues. Germline CDR1 and CDR2: SGDLS and YYNGEE. Here the CDR3 DNA reads TGTGCCAGCAGCCCCTCCGTGGGGGGAGGCTACACCTTC. Amino acids: CASSPSVGGGYTF.

The chain links TRBV15 to TRBJ1-3; D gene uncertain. Per germline, CDR1 LNHNV and CDR2 YYDKDF (reference sequence). The CDR3 sequence is 16 residues long. V was pared by 0 bases and J by 0 bases, with 9 bases between. The CDR3 DNA sequence: TGTGCCACCAGCAGAGATAGCGGCTTCTCTGGAAACACCATATATTTT. This gives the protein CATSRDSGFSGNTIYF.

The chain links TRBV7-2 to TRBJ2-7, with D perhaps TRBD1 (6 bases). With 0 bases removed from V and 3 bases from J, the gap between germline ends came to 12 bases. This CDR3 is built from 15 residues. CDR1 SGHTA and CDR2 FQGNSA come from the germline V gene. CDR3 sequence: CASSLADRLGYEQYF. The CDR3, as DNA: TGTGCCAGCAGCTTAGCAGACAGGTTGGGCTACGAGCAGTACTTC.

J is TRBJ1-2 and V is TRBV9, with TRBD1 matching 7 bases. Unmatched junction bases numbered 7, after V lost 1 base and J lost 4 bases. CDR1 and CDR2 (germline): SGDLS, YYNGEE. This CDR3 has 15 residues. The CDR3 region is CASSVQGDRAYGYTF. CDR3 nucleotide sequence: TGTGCCAGCAGCGTACAGGGGGACAGAGCCTATGGCTACACCTTC.

The CDR3 spells CSVGQGEYEQYF. The CDR3 DNA sequence: TGCAGCGTAGGACAGGGGGAGTACGAGCAGTACTTC. V is TRBV29-1 and J is TRBJ2-7; 10 bases fit TRBD1. The CDR3 has 12 amino acids. The V and J ends lost 6 bases and 4 bases, in that order; junction bases with no gene match: 3. The V gene's germline CDR1 is SQVTM and CDR2 ANQGSEA.

The rearrangement links TRBV6-5 to TRBJ1-2; no reliable D call. The ends were cut back, 0 bases at V and 4 bases at J, with 12 bases in the middle. Per the germline V gene, CDR1 is MNHEY and CDR2 is SVGAGI. CDR3 length: 15 amino acids. CDR3 bases: TGTGCCAGCAGTTACTCGATGGCCGGGTCCTATGGCTACACCTTC. This translates into CASSYSMAGSYGYTF.

The chain combines TRBV28 with TRBJ1-5; 10 positions agree with TRBD1. The CDR3 runs to 15 residues. The J segment lost 5 bases and the V segment lost 5 bases, leaving 6 bases of the junction unmatched. The V gene's germline CDR1 is MDHEN and CDR2 SYDVKM. CDR3 coding DNA: TGTGCCAGCAGTCCCACCGGGACAGGGGATCAGCCCCAGCATTTT. Its translation: CASSPTGTGDQPQHF.

The chain has TRBV6-6 and TRBJ2-5, with 7 bases lining up with TRBD2. The J call may be incorrect, as the DNA end agrees better with TRBJ2-7. This CDR3 is built from 14 residues. Germline V gene lookup returns CDR1 MNHNY and CDR2 SVGAGI (reference sequence). The CDR3: CASSSGLVIYEQYF. The CDR3 region has the DNA TGTGCCAGCAGTTCAGGACTAGTGATCTACGAGCAGTACTTC.

The rearrangement uses TRBV29-1 and TRBJ2-2; TRBD1 matches 7 bases. The ends lost 5 bases at V and 4 bases at J; junction bases unmatched: 4. Germline assignment: CDR1 SQVTM and CDR2 ANQGSEA. CDR3 size: 13 residues. The CDR3 protein is CSVTDRVTGELFF. The CDR3 nucleotides read TGCAGCGTTACTGACAGGGTCACCGGGGAGCTGTTTTTT.

The V gene is TRBV7-8, the J gene TRBJ2-1; TRBD1 matches 9 bases. This CDR3 is 12 amino acids long. CDR1 SGHVS and CDR2 FQNEAQ come from the germline V gene. Losses at the gene ends were 6 bases for V and 14 bases for J; bases not matched to a gene: 8. The CDR3 loop reads CASSFPGTGKFF. CDR3 nucleotide sequence: TGTGCCAGCAGTTTTCCCGGGACAGGGAAGTTCTTC. The full variable domain, rest sourced from reference TRBV7-8 and TRBJ2-1, is GAGVSQSPRYKVAKRGQDVALRCDPISGHVSLFWYQQALGQGPEFLTYFQNEAQLDKSGLPSDRFFAERPEGSVSTLKIQRTQQEDSAVYLCASSFPGTGKFFGPGTRLTVL.

The CDR3 sequence: CASSGPTRGGNSPLHF. The CDR3, as DNA: TGTGCCAGTAGTGGACCCACCAGGGGTGGGAATTCACCCCTCCACTTT. The chain combines TRBV19 with TRBJ1-6, with D possibly matching TRBD1 (6 bases). The CDR3 extends over 16 amino acids. With 5 bases removed from V and 7 bases from J, the gap between germline ends came to 18 bases. The germline gives CDR1 LNHDA, CDR2 SQIVND (reference sequence). Variable domain in full (rest from reference TRBV19 and TRBJ1-6): DGGITQSPKYLFRKEGQNVTLSCEQNLNHDAMYWYRQDPGQGLRLIYYSQIVNDFQKGDIAEGYSVSREKKESFPLTVTSAQKNPTAFYLCASSGPTRGGNSPLHFGNGTRLTVT.

V gene TRBV5-6 combines with J gene TRBJ2-7; 8 nucleotides line up with TRBD1. The trim removed 4 bases at V and 2 bases at J, leaving 8 bases unmatched. The CDR3 contains 15 residues. CDR1 is SGHDT, CDR2 YYEEEE, per germline. CDR3 amino acids: CASSRDRRGPYEQYF. CDR3 DNA sequence: TGTGCCAGCAGCCGGGACAGGCGGGGACCCTACGAGCAGTACTTC.